Shown below are 19 T cell receptor beta chains from a single sample sequenced in a study of blood T cell repertoires in COVID-19. Assay: immunoSEQ multiplex PCR; the TCRdb copy retains only in-frame clones and omits some. Of 180,000 or so clones listed, about 82% were seen once; the top ten hold around 6%. The sample consisted of PBMCs or T cells enriched from blood (not recorded which). The source of these receptors is a man aged 35-49 years with acute COVID-19.

The rearrangement joins TRBV24-1 to TRBJ1-5; 7 nucleotides line up with TRBD1. The CDR3 has 14 residues. V gave up 9 bases and J gave up 6 bases; unmatched junction bases: 10. CDR1 is KGHDR and CDR2 is SFDVKD in the germline V gene. The CDR3 bases are TGTGCCACCGGGGAGGACAGGAGGGGTCAGCCCCAGCATTTT. It encodes CATGEDRRGQPQHF.

The chain employs TRBV14 and TRBJ2-7, with 15 bases fitting TRBD2. The CDR3 length is 19 residues. V was clipped by 9 bases and J by 0 bases; unmatched bases: 15. Germline V gene data show CDR1 as SGHDN and CDR2 as FVKESK. Here the CDR3 DNA reads TGTGCCAGGTCAATAAAGCCGGGACTAGCGGGAGGTATCTCCTACGAGCAGTACTTC. Translation gives CARSIKPGLAGGISYEQYF.

This clone has a single count. The rearrangement uses TRBV10-1 and TRBJ2-1, with 7 nucleotides matching TRBD2. Germline V lookup: CDR1 WNHNN, CDR2 SYGVQD (reference sequence). The CDR3 has 14 residues. V lost 6 bases and J lost 6; bases outside the gene matches: 8. CDR3 DNA: TGCGCCAGCAGGCTGCGGGAGATGGGCAATGAGCAGTTCTTC. Encoded protein: CASRLREMGNEQFF.

The chain carries TRBV24-1 and TRBJ2-3; 9 bases fit TRBD2. This CDR3 is built from 17 residues. CDR1 KGHDR and CDR2 SFDVKD come from the germline V gene. V lost 5 bases and J lost 0; bases outside the gene matches: 8. The CDR3 coding sequence is TGTGCCACCAGTGGCGGGACTAGCCTAAGGAGCACAGATACGCAGTATTTT. This codes for CATSGGTSLRSTDTQYF.

The chain recombines TRBV11-2 with TRBJ2-7, with 11 bases identical to TRBD2. The V gene end was trimmed by 5 bases and the J gene end by 2 bases; junction bases not matched to a gene: 5. Germline V gene lookup returns CDR1 SGHAT and CDR2 FQNNGV. This CDR3 is built from 15 residues. CDR3 sequence (DNA): TGTGCCAGCAGCCGAGCACTAGCGGGAGCCTACGAGCAGTACTTC. Protein: CASSRALAGAYEQYF.

The chain links TRBV3-1 (or the pseudogene TRBV3-2) to TRBJ1-1; tentative D call: TRBD1 (5 bases). With 2 bases removed from V and 1 base from J, the gap between germline ends came to 8 bases. The CDR3 consists of 14 residues. Germline loops: CDR1 LGHDT, CDR2 YNNKEL (reference sequence). CDR3 in amino acids: CASSQLDRNTEAFF. In DNA form, the CDR3 reads TGTGCCAGCAGCCAACTCGACAGGAACACTGAAGCTTTCTTT.

The chain carries TRBV3-1 (or the pseudogene TRBV3-2) and TRBJ2-3; 8 bases align to TRBD2. Losses at the gene ends were 7 bases for V and 0 bases for J; bases not matched to a gene: 15. This CDR3 has 18 residues. Germline V gene sequence: CDR1 LGHDT, CDR2 YNNKEL (reference sequence). The CDR3 DNA is TGTGCCAGCACCCAGACTAGCGACCCCTCCTTCAGCACAGATACGCAGTATTTT. It translates to CASTQTSDPSFSTDTQYF.

The V call is TRBV6-1, the J call TRBJ2-7; 8 bases match TRBD1. CDR3 length: 16 residues. V lost 4 bases and J lost 0; bases outside the gene matches: 8. The germline V gene has CDR1 MNHNS and CDR2 SASEGT. The CDR3 reads CASSALGQAGSYEQYF. The CDR3 coding sequence is TGTGCCAGCAGTGCCCTGGGACAGGCCGGCTCCTACGAGCAGTACTTC.

CDR3 nucleotide sequence: TGTGCCAGCAGCTTAGAGCAGAACACCGGGGAGCTGTTTTTT. Amino acids: CASSLEQNTGELFF. The chain couples TRBV7-6 to TRBJ2-2, with D uncertain. Germline V gene lookup returns CDR1 SGHVS and CDR2 FNYEAQ. V was pared by 1 base and J by 1 base, with 4 bases between. CDR3 size: 14 residues.

The chain joins TRBV5-4 to TRBJ1-4, with D uncertain. The CDR3 runs to 14 residues. V lost 2 bases to trimming and J lost 5 bases, with 10 bases between them. Per germline, CDR1 SGHNT and CDR2 YYREEE (reference sequence). CDR3 in amino acids: CASSFGQTNEKLFF. CDR3 in DNA: TGTGCCAGCAGCTTTGGGCAGACCAATGAAAAACTGTTTTTT.

This rearrangement joins TRBV27 to TRBJ2-2; D not certain. This CDR3 spans 12 amino acids. Germline lookup yields CDR1 MNHEY and CDR2 SMNVEV (reference sequence). V was cut by 5 bases and J by 1 base, with 2 bases left in between. The DNA for the CDR3 is TGTGCCAGCAGTCGGAACACCGGGGAGCTGTTTTTT. Translated, it gives CASSRNTGELFF.

V is TRBV30 and J is TRBJ2-5, with 7 bases that match TRBD1. This CDR3 is 15 amino acids long. Germline CDR1 reads GTSNPN; CDR2 reads SVGIG (reference sequence). With V trimmed by 2 bases and J by 5 bases, 11 bases remained unmatched. CDR3 sequence (DNA): TGTGCCTGGAGTCCTGGACAGGAGTTCGGGGAGACCCAGTACTTC. Amino acid sequence: CAWSPGQEFGETQYF.

This chain connects TRBV27 to TRBJ2-7; TRBD1 matches 8 bases. Germline assignment: CDR1 MNHEY and CDR2 SMNVEV (reference sequence). V was pared by 6 bases and J by 5 bases, with 12 bases of the junction left unmatched. This CDR3 is 15 amino acids long. DNA of the CDR3: TGTGCCAGCAGACGTGGGGGCCAGGGGGCTAACGAGCAGTACTTC. This translates into CASRRGGQGANEQYF.

CDR3 region: CASSPFPGQGSLTNTEAFF. As DNA, the CDR3 is TGTGCCAGCAGCCCCTTCCCGGGACAGGGTAGTCTGACAAACACTGAAGCTTTCTTT. The chain couples TRBV3-1 (or the pseudogene TRBV3-2) to TRBJ1-1; 9 bases are a match to TRBD1. This CDR3 is built from 19 residues. Germline V gene sequence: CDR1 LGHDT, CDR2 YNNKEL (reference sequence). Unmatched junction bases numbered 17, after V lost 4 bases and J lost 2 bases.

CDR3 coding DNA: TGTGCCAGCAGGTCTAGCGGGTCCAAAAACATTCAGTACTTC. This gives the protein CASRSSGSKNIQYF. The chain links TRBV28 to TRBJ2-4; TRBD2 agrees at 8 bases. After removal of 6 bases from V and 2 bases from J, the junction contained 3 bases not matched to a gene. Per germline, CDR1 MDHEN and CDR2 SYDVKM. The CDR3 has 14 amino acids.

The chain has TRBV14 and TRBJ2-7; D unclear. The germline V gene encodes CDR1 SGHDN and CDR2 FVKESK. The CDR3 sequence is 15 residues long. V dropped 1 base and J dropped 1 base, with 11 bases sitting between them. The CDR3 DNA reads TGTGCCAGCAGCCAAGCTACAGTTCTATCCTACGAGCAGTACTTC. This translates into CASSQATVLSYEQYF.

J is TRBJ2-7 and V is TRBV4-1, with 13 bases matching TRBD2. Germline assignment: CDR1 MGHRA and CDR2 YSYEKL. Trimming removed 3 bases from V and 3 bases from J; junction bases left unmatched: 5. The length of the CDR3 is 16 residues. CDR3 coding DNA: TGCGCCAGCAGCCAGCGGACTAGCGGGAGTCTCTACGAGCAGTACTTC. Encoded protein: CASSQRTSGSLYEQYF.

The V call is TRBV1, the J call TRBJ1-3; TRBD1, the D gene given by the table, was not confirmed from the DNA. TRBV1 is marked as a pseudogene. The CDR3 totals 12 residues. The CDR3 reads CIGAGYGNTIYF. The CDR3 bases are TGCATTGGGGCAGGGTACGGAAACACCATATATTTT.

The V call is TRBV28, the J call TRBJ1-2; no firm D call. Germline V gives CDR1 MDHEN, CDR2 SYDVKM. The CDR3 spans 12 residues. The V end was cut by 6 bases, the J end by 2 bases, with 7 bases between. CDR3 DNA: TGTGCCAGCAGAGACATGAACTATGGCTACACCTTC. The encoded protein is CASRDMNYGYTF.